The entry below gives a single T cell receptor (beta chain) sequence along with its context. Its specificity is unknown. The time point: week 11, during vaccination. In every dose of vaccine, 300 ug of mutant IDH1 20-mer peptide was given alongside topical imiquimod. New WHO grade 3 or 4 astrocytomas that were IDH1-mutant and ATRX-lost occurred in the donors. The sample comes from a study of a mutant IDH1 vaccine in newly diagnosed glioma. Study overall: Vaccination began 4-6 weeks post radiotherapy alone, or with temozolomide cycles.

Sequencing used immunoSEQ multiplex PCR; TCRdb keeps in-frame clones, though not all of them. The table records tens of thousands of clones, 55% to 75% of them present only once. Trimming cost V 4 bases and J 7 bases, with 13 bases left between them. Germline lookup yields CDR1 MNHEY and CDR2 SMNVEV (reference sequence). The CDR3 sequence is 14 residues long. The chain is built from TRBV27 and TRBJ1-4; D may be TRBD1 (5 bases). This clonotype was sampled from a man younger than 35 with glioma. Some clones in this sample may be carry-over from other donors' samples. The sequenced sample was peripheral blood mononuclear cells (PBMCs), obtained from a glioma patient whose treatment included an IDH1 peptide vaccine. The CDR3 nucleotides are TGTGCCAGCAGTTCCCGCCTCGGGGGTGAAAAACTGTTTTTT. Encoded protein: CASSSRLGGEKLFF.